This record looks at one T cell receptor beta chain sequence and its context. Its antigen is not identified. For the library, individual cDNA molecules each received unique molecular identifiers. Each CDR3 protein is one row after TCRdb ran MiXCR on the RACE reads. The sample yields 240,000 or so distinct CDR3 sequences, 8.6% seen once. The data belong to a study of human T cells and chemical hapten exposure. The CDR3 loop spans 16 amino acids. V was clipped by 4 bases and J by 0 bases, with 13 bases between them. CDR1 is MDHEN, CDR2 SYDVKM, per germline. Time point: pre-sensitization, week 0. The treatment denotes: therapeutic diphenylcyclopropenone sensitization with weekly scalp DPC. Study-level findings and limits: Unchanged with DPC sensitization were TCRs above 1 in 1000 frequency. Counts of expanded TCRs (at PT1) showed a positive correlation with patch test score. Large CDR3 similarity clusters arose significantly more often from expanded TCRs than from controls.

The chain combines TRBV28 with TRBJ1-3; D is undetermined. The receptor's source is a middle-aged woman with alopecia areata. Some clones in this sample may be carry-over from other donors' samples. The sequencing here drew on whole blood, taken in connection with sensitization to the hapten diphenylcyclopropenone (DPC). CDR3 DNA sequence: TGTGCCAGCAGTTCCCGCACACTGAGCTCTGGAAACACCATATATTTT. Translating gives CASSSRTLSSGNTIYF.